The 14 T cell receptor beta chains below come from one sample, sequenced in a study of glioma-infiltrating T cells after dendritic cell vaccination. Time point meaning: after dendritic cell vaccination, including at tumor progression/relapse. Repertoires were generated with immunoSEQ multiplex PCR, while TCRdb's copy carries only in-frame clones and drops some. The sample gives roughly 60,000 clones, over 75% of which show up once; roughly 8.5% is in the top ten. This specimen was blood, taken after dendritic cell vaccination. All receptors come from a human donor with glioblastoma.

The CDR3 sequence is CASSEGRGHQPQHF. The CDR3, as DNA: TGTGCCAGCAGTGAGGGTAGGGGGCATCAGCCCCAGCATTTT. The chain carries TRBV25-1 and TRBJ1-5; 7 nucleotides align to TRBD1. This CDR3 has 14 residues. V gave up 3 bases and J gave up 5 bases; unmatched junction bases: 4. CDR1 is MGHDK and CDR2 is SYGVNS in the germline V gene.

V and J are TRBV11-2 and TRBJ2-2, with 7 positions matching TRBD2. Looked up from germline, CDR1 is SGHAT and CDR2 is FQNNGV. V gave up 5 bases and J gave up 8 bases; unmatched junction bases: 8. The CDR3 runs to 14 residues. CDR3 DNA: TGTGCCAGCAGCCCCTGGGGGGGTAGTGGGGAGCTGTTTTTT. Amino acid sequence: CASSPWGGSGELFF.

This chain links TRBV12-5 with TRBJ2-5, with 11 positions matching TRBD2. V trimming: 6 bases; J trimming: 2 bases; junction bases outside the gene matches: 8. The V gene's germline CDR1 is LGHNT and CDR2 FRNRAP. CDR3 size: 16 residues. The CDR3 DNA sequence: TGTGCTAGTGGCCCTGGACTAGCGGGCTGGCAAGAGACCCAGTACTTC. Residues: CASGPGLAGWQETQYF.

The V and J genes are TRBV14 and TRBJ2-5; tentatively, D is TRBD2 (6 bases). Deletions cut 2 bases from V and 3 bases from J, with 19 bases between. CDR1 is SGHDN and CDR2 is FVKESK in the germline V gene. The CDR3 runs 17 residues. The CDR3 region is CASSQWGETALKETQYF. CDR3 sequence (DNA): TGTGCCAGCAGCCAATGGGGGGAAACTGCCCTCAAAGAGACCCAGTACTTC.

The count of this clone is one. J is TRBJ2-7 and V is TRBV29-1; a possible D gene is TRBD2 (5 bases). This CDR3 comprises 12 residues. V shed 6 bases and J shed 4 bases, with 13 bases lying between them. Germline V gene sequence: CDR1 SQVTM, CDR2 ANQGSEA. The CDR3 protein is CSVEVRGYEQYF. CDR3 sequence (DNA): TGCAGCGTGGAGGTCCGTGGGTACGAGCAGTACTTC.

The V gene is TRBV28, the J gene TRBJ1-2; no clear D gene. V shed 2 bases and J shed 1 base, with 11 bases lying between them. This CDR3 is 15 amino acids long. Germline V gives CDR1 MDHEN, CDR2 SYDVKM. CDR3 amino acids: CASSLRTPHNYGYTF. DNA for the CDR3: TGTGCCAGCAGTTTAAGGACTCCCCATAACTATGGCTACACCTTC.

V and J are TRBV6-5 and TRBJ2-5; a possible D gene is TRBD1 (6 bases). Trimming removed 0 bases at V and 12 bases at J, with 17 bases between. Germline loops: CDR1 MNHEY, CDR2 SVGAGI. The CDR3 covers 14 residues. The CDR3 loop reads CASSYSTLGGAKYF. Written as DNA, the CDR3 is TGTGCCAGCAGTTACTCTACGCTAGGGGGAGCAAAGTACTTC.

The V gene is TRBV18, the J gene TRBJ2-7, with D maybe TRBD2 (5 bases). The V end lost 8 bases, the J end lost 6 bases, and 17 bases lay between the germline ends. The CDR3 covers 13 residues. Germline lookup yields CDR1 KGHSH and CDR2 LQKENI. CDR3 loop: CASQTQPEGEQYF. Here the CDR3 DNA reads TGTGCCAGCCAAACCCAACCCGAGGGCGAGCAGTACTTC.

This clone was recorded only once. The chain is built from TRBV5-5 and TRBJ1-6, with TRBD1 matching 7 bases. From germline, CDR1 is SGHKS and CDR2 YYEKEE (reference sequence). V shed 1 base, J shed 4 bases, and the junction held 2 bases outside the gene matches. The length of the CDR3 is 15 residues. CDR3 sequence (DNA): TGTGCCAGCAGCTTGCCGGGACAGTATAATTCACCCCTCCACTTT. Protein product: CASSLPGQYNSPLHF. Variable domain in full (rest from reference TRBV5-5 and TRBJ1-6): DAGVTQSPTHLIKTRGQQVTLRCSPISGHKSVSWYQQVLGQGPQFIFQYYEKEERGRGNFPDRFSARQFPNYSSELNVNALLLGDSALYLCASSLPGQYNSPLHFGNGTRLTVT.

The CDR3 region is CASSVVGQGTDEQFF. The CDR3 nucleotides are TGTGCCAGCAGCGTAGTGGGACAGGGTACCGATGAGCAGTTCTTC. V usage is TRBV9 and J usage is TRBJ2-1; 9 nucleotides match TRBD1. This CDR3 has 15 amino acids. V shed 0 bases, J shed 8 bases, and the junction held 6 bases outside the gene matches. Germline V CDR1 and CDR2: SGDLS, YYNGEE. The whole variable domain, remainder taken from reference TRBV9 and TRBJ2-1, is DSGVTQTPKHLITATGQRVTLRCSPRSGDLSVYWYQQSLDQGLQFLIQYYNGEERAKGNILERFSAQQFPDLHSELNLSSLELGDSALYFCASSVVGQGTDEQFFGPGTRLTVL.

V and J are TRBV5-1 and TRBJ2-3; 15 nucleotides align to TRBD2. V was pared by 4 bases and J by 3 bases, with 6 bases of the junction left unmatched. CDR3 length: 17 amino acids. CDR1 and CDR2 from the germline V gene are SGHRS and YFSETQ. The CDR3 loop is CASSPGTSGGRTDTQYF. DNA of the CDR3: TGCGCCAGCAGCCCCGGGACTAGCGGGGGGCGTACAGATACGCAGTATTTT.

This clone turned up a few times. The chain combines TRBV14 with TRBJ1-1; D is undetermined. The V gene's germline CDR1 is SGHDN and CDR2 FVKESK. The CDR3 length is 14 residues. The V end was cut by 0 bases, the J end by 11 bases, with 16 bases between. The CDR3 loop reads CASSQDNRGSRAFF. Written as DNA, the CDR3 is TGTGCCAGCAGCCAAGATAATCGCGGGAGCCGGGCTTTCTTT.

The rearrangement joins TRBV29-1 to TRBJ1-4; TRBD1 might be the D (5 bases). CDR3 length: 13 amino acids. Germline V CDR1 and CDR2: SQVTM, ANQGSEA. Trimming stripped 7 bases from V and 7 bases from J, with 16 bases between. The CDR3 protein is CSATGTEGEKLFF. For the CDR3, the DNA is TGCAGCGCCACGGGGACGGAGGGTGAAAAACTGTTTTTT. Supplemented by reference TRBV29-1 and TRBJ1-4, the full variable domain reads SAVISQKPSRDICQRGTSLTIQCQVDSQVTMMFWYRQQPGQSLTLIATANQGSEATYESGFVIDKFPISRPNLTFSTLTVSNMSPEDSSIYLCSATGTEGEKLFFGSGTQLSVL.

The genes are TRBV6-5 and TRBJ1-4; TRBD1 aligns across 7 bases. J was trimmed by 0 bases and V by 5 bases; bases with no gene match: 3. The CDR3 runs 15 residues. CDR1 and CDR2 (germline): MNHEY, SVGAGI. In DNA form, the CDR3 reads TGTGCCAGCAGTACAGGGGACGCAACTAATGAAAAACTGTTTTTT. Its protein is CASSTGDATNEKLFF.